Presented here are 31 T cell receptor beta chains from one specimen sequenced in a study of T cell responses to AZD1222 COVID-19 vaccine. The method was immunoSEQ multiplex PCR; TCRdb's version includes in-frame clones alone and lacks a portion of them. The sample comprises roughly 150,000 clones, roughly 90% of which are singletons, and less than 3.5% rests with the top ten. The sequenced sample was peripheral blood, obtained 28 days after the second AZD1222 dose. The receptors shown here come from an adult who received the AZD1222 COVID-19 vaccine.

The genes are TRBV11-3 and TRBJ2-1; D possibly corresponds to TRBD2 (5 bases). Germline V gene lookup returns CDR1 SGHNT and CDR2 YENEEA. Deletions cut 5 bases from V and 0 bases from J, with 14 bases between. This CDR3 region has 16 residues. CDR3 sequence (DNA): TGTGCCAGCAGCCTCGTCCCCGGAGGCTCCTACAATGAGCAGTTCTTC. This codes for CASSLVPGGSYNEQFF.

The J gene is TRBJ2-4, the V gene TRBV7-9; TRBD2 agrees at 11 bases. The CDR3 contains 17 residues. With V trimmed by 5 bases and J by 2 bases, 8 bases remained unmatched. CDR1 and CDR2 from the germline V gene are SEHNR and FQNEAQ (reference sequence). CDR3 protein: CASSKPGLADSKNIQYF. The CDR3 DNA follows: TGTGCCAGCAGCAAACCGGGACTAGCGGACTCCAAAAACATTCAGTACTTC.

V and J are TRBV4-3 and TRBJ2-1, with 7 bases that match TRBD2. Losses at the gene ends were 1 base for V and 2 bases for J; bases not matched to a gene: 2. This CDR3 is built from 15 residues. Germline-derived CDR1 and CDR2 are LGHNA and YSLEER. The CDR3 DNA follows: TGCGCCAGCAGCCAAGGGGAGGGGACCTACAATGAGCAGTTCTTC. It specifies CASSQGEGTYNEQFF.

The gene calls are TRBV29-1 and TRBJ1-1; the match to TRBD1 covers 7 bases. Germline lookup yields CDR1 SQVTM and CDR2 ANQGSEA. The CDR3 runs to 12 residues. Trimming removed 7 bases from V and 7 bases from J; junction bases left unmatched: 9. CDR3 DNA sequence: TGCAGCGCCGGGACGCGACAGGGTGAAGCTTTCTTT. Its translation: CSAGTRQGEAFF. Complete variable domain (other parts from reference TRBV29-1 and TRBJ1-1): SAVISQKPSRDICQRGTSLTIQCQVDSQVTMMFWYRQQPGQSLTLIATANQGSEATYESGFVIDKFPISRPNLTFSTLTVSNMSPEDSSIYLCSAGTRQGEAFFGQGTRLTVV.

This sequence joins TRBV19 and TRBJ1-5; D is unclear. Germline V lookup: CDR1 LNHDA, CDR2 SQIVND (reference sequence). Trimming took 3 bases from V and 7 from J, leaving 7 bases between them. The CDR3 has 12 residues. CDR3 in DNA: TGTGCCAGTAGTATCCGGGGACAGCCCCAGCATTTT. Its protein product is CASSIRGQPQHF.

The CDR3 DNA sequence: TGTGCCAGCTCAGAGGGGACAGCTAACAATGAGCAGTTCTTC. Protein: CASSEGTANNEQFF. This sequence joins TRBV18 and TRBJ2-1, with TRBD1 matching over 7 bases. Germline V gene sequence: CDR1 KGHSH, CDR2 LQKENI. V gave up 5 bases and J gave up 5 bases; unmatched junction bases: 6. This CDR3 spans 14 amino acids.

The genes are TRBV18 and TRBJ2-3, with 9 positions matching TRBD2. The germline gives CDR1 KGHSH, CDR2 LQKENI. Unmatched junction bases numbered 10, after V lost 1 base and J lost 5 bases. This CDR3 spans 17 amino acids. CDR3 residues: CASSPRRIAGAEDTQYF. CDR3 coding DNA: TGTGCCAGCTCACCACGAAGAATAGCGGGAGCGGAAGATACGCAGTATTTT.

The table lists this clone with a few counts. The chain employs TRBV5-1 and TRBJ1-1; 7 positions match TRBD1. The CDR3 contains 14 residues. The V and J ends lost 2 bases and 3 bases, in that order; junction bases with no gene match: 4. Germline CDR1 SGHRS, CDR2 YFSETQ. CDR3 amino acids: CASSFDRADTEAFF. DNA of the CDR3: TGCGCCAGCAGCTTCGACAGGGCGGACACTGAAGCTTTCTTT. Looking up the rest from reference TRBV5-1 and TRBJ1-1 gives the full variable domain: KAGVTQTPRYLIKTRGQQVTLSCSPISGHRSVSWYQQTPGQGLQFLFEYFSETQRNKGNFPGRFSGRQFSNSRSEMNVSTLELGDSALYLCASSFDRADTEAFFGQGTRLTVV.

This chain uses TRBV28 with TRBJ2-7; 7 bases are a match to TRBD1. V lost 5 bases, J lost 2 bases, and 6 bases stayed unmatched. This CDR3 contains 14 residues. CDR1 and CDR2 (germline): MDHEN, SYDVKM. This chain's CDR3 is CASSAWDSPYEQYF. The CDR3 bases are TGTGCCAGCAGTGCCTGGGACAGCCCCTACGAGCAGTACTTC. The full variable domain, completed using reference TRBV28 and TRBJ2-7, is DVKVTQSSRYLVKRTGEKVFLECVQDMDHENMFWYRQDPGLGLRLIYFSYDVKMKEKGDIPEGYSVSREKKERFSLILESASTNQTSMYLCASSAWDSPYEQYFGPGTRLTVT.

This clone was seen only once. V is TRBV23-1 and J is TRBJ1-1; D is unresolved. TRBV23-1 is placed among ORFs of uncertain function. The CDR3 runs to 11 residues. V was clipped by 3 bases and J by 4 bases, with 3 bases between them. CDR3 in amino acids: CASSQGTEAFF. DNA for the CDR3: TGCGCCAGCAGTCAGGGCACTGAAGCTTTCTTT.

The gene calls are TRBV7-2 and TRBJ2-1; TRBD1 matches at 8 bases. Germline V gene sequence: CDR1 SGHTA, CDR2 FQGNSA. The J segment lost 5 bases and the V segment lost 4 bases, leaving 4 bases of the junction unmatched. The CDR3 is 14 amino acids. CDR3 coding DNA: TGTGCCAGCAGCTCCCGACAGGGGAACAATGAGCAGTTCTTC. Its protein product is CASSSRQGNNEQFF.

The V call is TRBV19, the J call TRBJ2-3; 14 bases agree with TRBD2. Germline CDR1 reads LNHDA; CDR2 reads SQIVND (reference sequence). J lost 8 bases, V lost 7 bases, and 11 bases had no gene match. CDR3 size: 16 residues. Written as DNA, the CDR3 is TGTGCCAGTAACCCGGGACTAGCGGGAGACCCTTCTACGCAGTATTTT. Its protein is CASNPGLAGDPSTQYF.

This chain uses TRBV28 with TRBJ2-1, with no clear D. Trimming shortened V by 3 bases and J by 8 bases, and 5 bases separated the two germline ends. CDR1 is MDHEN and CDR2 is SYDVKM in the germline V gene. The CDR3 contains 11 residues. In nucleotides, the CDR3 is TGTGCCAGCAGTTTGGTCCATGAGCAGTTCTTC. Its translation is CASSLVHEQFF.

This chain joins TRBV6-1 and TRBJ1-1; 10 nucleotides match TRBD1. Trimming removed 4 bases from V and 10 bases from J; junction bases left unmatched: 9. The CDR3 length is 14 residues. Looked up from germline, CDR1 is MNHNS and CDR2 is SASEGT. CDR3 residues: CASSVARQGALAFF. CDR3 in DNA: TGTGCCAGCAGTGTAGCTCGACAGGGGGCTTTAGCTTTCTTT.

This chain uses TRBV6-5 with TRBJ1-1; D not resolved. CDR1 is MNHEY, CDR2 SVGAGI, per germline. The V end lost 4 bases, the J end lost 6 bases, and 12 bases lay between the germline ends. The CDR3 has 13 residues. Here the CDR3 DNA reads TGTGCCAGCAGTTCCCCCCTCGGCGCTGAAGCTTTCTTT. Its protein product is CASSSPLGAEAFF.

CDR3 coding DNA: TGTGCCAGGGGGGTCCGCCCATCCATCAGGGGATTAGGAAACACCATATATTTT. Translating it yields CARGVRPSIRGLGNTIYF. The chain links TRBV19 to TRBJ1-3, with D tentatively TRBD1 (6 bases). With 9 bases removed from V and 4 bases from J, the gap between germline ends came to 28 bases. Germline V gene data show CDR1 as LNHDA and CDR2 as SQIVND (reference sequence). CDR3 length equals 18 residues.

The V call is TRBV2, the J call TRBJ2-2; possible D gene TRBD1, 6 bases. The germline V gene has CDR1 SNHLY and CDR2 FYNNEI. The ends were cut back, 6 bases at V and 5 bases at J, with 10 bases in the middle. CDR3 size: 13 residues. This CDR3 reads CASRVTGTGELFF. For the CDR3, the DNA is TGTGCCAGCAGGGTTACAGGGACCGGGGAGCTGTTTTTT.

The chain has TRBV28 and TRBJ2-1; 11 bases map to TRBD2. CDR1 is MDHEN, CDR2 SYDVKM, per germline. V lost 4 bases, J lost 7 bases, and 9 bases stayed unmatched. The CDR3 runs 16 residues. The CDR3, as DNA: TGTGCCAGCAGTTCTCCTAGCGGGGGGTATTGGAATGAGCAGTTCTTC. This codes for CASSSPSGGYWNEQFF.

The chain combines TRBV7-9 with TRBJ1-2, with TRBD1 as a possible D gene (6 bases). The germline gives CDR1 SEHNR, CDR2 FQNEAQ (reference sequence). The V end was cut by 2 bases, the J end by 4 bases, with 14 bases between. The CDR3 extends over 15 amino acids. For the CDR3, the DNA is TGTGCCAGCAGCTTAACGGGGGCGCAGGGCTATGGCTACACCTTC. As protein: CASSLTGAQGYGYTF.

Only one count was recorded for this clone. The chain couples TRBV3-1 (or the pseudogene TRBV3-2) to TRBJ2-7; 7 nucleotides line up with TRBD2. V was clipped by 0 bases and J by 2 bases; unmatched bases: 7. CDR3 length: 16 amino acids. Germline CDR1 LGHDT, CDR2 YNNKEL (reference sequence). The CDR3: CASSQESRAGAYEQYF. CDR3 coding DNA: TGTGCCAGCAGCCAAGAATCAAGGGCGGGAGCCTACGAGCAGTACTTC.

The genes are TRBV30 and TRBJ2-3, with 10 bases that match TRBD2. Germline loops: CDR1 GTSNPN, CDR2 SVGIG (reference sequence). J lost 2 bases, V lost 5 bases, and 10 bases had no gene match. This CDR3 spans 16 amino acids. The CDR3 region has the DNA TGTGCCTGGGAACCCTTAGCGGGAGGTCTCACAGATACGCAGTATTTT. Protein sequence: CAWEPLAGGLTDTQYF. Full variable domain (outside the CDR3, taken from reference TRBV30 and TRBJ2-3): SQTIHQWPATLVQPVGSPLSLECTVEGTSNPNLYWYRQAAGRGLQLLFYSVGIGQISSEVPQNLSASRPQDRQFILSSKKLLLSDSGFYLCAWEPLAGGLTDTQYFGPGTRLTVL.

The chain employs TRBV3-1 (or the pseudogene TRBV3-2) and TRBJ1-2; D is unclear. The germline V gene has CDR1 LGHDT and CDR2 YNNKEL (reference sequence). Between the trimmed V and J ends, which lost 1 base and 4 bases, there was a span of 7 bases. The CDR3 covers 13 residues. The chain's CDR3 is CASSQGQFYGYTF. The CDR3 region has the DNA TGTGCCAGCAGCCAAGGGCAGTTCTATGGCTACACCTTC.

The chain combines TRBV28 with TRBJ2-7; no reliable D call. With 6 bases removed from V and 2 bases from J, the gap between germline ends came to 14 bases. The CDR3 is 14 residues long. Germline values: CDR1 MDHEN, CDR2 SYDVKM. CDR3 amino acids: CASSSGLGTYEQYF. The CDR3 nucleotides are TGTGCCAGCAGCTCAGGATTGGGGACCTACGAGCAGTACTTC.

This clone was detected only a few times. J is TRBJ1-5 and V is TRBV6-5; 7 bases fit TRBD1. The V segment lost 6 bases and the J segment 13 bases; nucleotides outside the gene matches: 6. Germline loops: CDR1 MNHEY, CDR2 SVGAGI. This CDR3 contains 11 residues. The CDR3 reads CASRHRGLQHF. The CDR3 DNA follows: TGTGCCAGCAGACACAGGGGACTACAGCATTTT.

The chain is built from TRBV24-1 and TRBJ1-2; 7 positions agree with TRBD1. This CDR3 has 14 residues. Germline V gene lookup returns CDR1 KGHDR and CDR2 SFDVKD. The V segment lost 4 bases and the J segment 5 bases; nucleotides outside the gene matches: 6. The CDR3 loop is CATSDPLQGYGYTF. CDR3 coding DNA: TGTGCCACCAGTGACCCCTTACAGGGGTATGGCTACACCTTC.

This clone was picked up one time. The chain is built from TRBV3-1 (or the pseudogene TRBV3-2) and TRBJ1-1; TRBD1 is a possible D gene (6 bases). The V gene's germline CDR1 is LGHDT and CDR2 YNNKEL (reference sequence). V was pared by 4 bases and J by 7 bases, with 10 bases between. This CDR3 comprises 12 residues. The CDR3 protein is CASSRDTREAFF. The CDR3 DNA sequence: TGTGCCAGCAGCCGGGACACCCGTGAAGCTTTCTTT.

This clone has a single count. The chain combines TRBV9 with TRBJ2-1; 8 bases match TRBD1. Germline CDR1 reads SGDLS; CDR2 reads YYNGEE. The CDR3 runs to 16 residues. With 4 bases clipped from V and 10 bases from J, the junction kept 16 bases outside the gene matches. CDR3 nucleotide sequence: TGTGCCAGCAGCCTTACCGGGACAGGTGACGTTGGAGAGCAGTTCTTC. It specifies CASSLTGTGDVGEQFF.

The sample holds a few counts of this clone. The chain's CDR3 is CASSYASRGRGYGYTF. The CDR3 DNA follows: TGTGCCAGCAGTTACGCCTCCAGGGGGCGCGGTTATGGCTACACCTTC. The genes are TRBV6-2 or TRBV6-3 and TRBJ1-2, with 8 bases identical to TRBD1. This CDR3 has 16 residues. V trimming: 2 bases; J trimming: 5 bases; junction bases outside the gene matches: 10. Germline CDR1 MNHEY, CDR2 SVGEGT.

The chain carries TRBV18 and TRBJ2-5, with D possibly matching TRBD1 (5 bases). Per germline, CDR1 KGHSH and CDR2 LQKENI. This CDR3 region has 15 residues. V was pared by 3 bases and J by 5 bases, with 16 bases between. Here the CDR3 DNA reads TGTGCCAGCTCACCGAACCAGGGTCTCCAGGAGACCCAGTACTTC. It translates to CASSPNQGLQETQYF.

The rearrangement joins TRBV2 to TRBJ1-5; possibly TRBD1 for D (6 bases). V lost 6 bases to trimming and J lost 5 bases, with 14 bases between them. From germline, CDR1 is SNHLY and CDR2 FYNNEI. The CDR3 length is 14 residues. This CDR3 reads CASSSTGKYQPQHF. CDR3 nucleotides: TGTGCCAGCAGCTCCACAGGGAAATATCAGCCCCAGCATTTT.

The V and J genes are TRBV30 and TRBJ2-7; possible D gene TRBD2, 6 bases. CDR1 is GTSNPN and CDR2 is SVGIG in the germline V gene (reference sequence). The V and J ends lost 0 bases and 6 bases respectively, with 21 bases between them. The CDR3 contains 16 residues. CDR3 bases: TGTGCCTGGAGTGTACCGGAGGGCCAGGTGCTAGGCGAGCAGTACTTC. It codes for CAWSVPEGQVLGEQYF.